This T cell receptor (beta chain) was retrieved from a study of T cells after yellow fever vaccination. Study-level points and caveats: The booster saw the reappearance of most primary-vaccination clones (approximately 97% CD4, roughly 87% CD8). One caveat is that FACS-sorted repertoires could contain abundant clonotypes contaminating from the bulk population. The secondary response was weaker but peaked faster, day 5 versus 15. A small share of clonotypes appeared in both CD4 and CD8 compartments.

One entry per CDR3 protein, called by TCRdb with MiXCR from the 5' RACE reads. The profile shows some 500,000 distinct CDR3 sequences, less than 15% of them singletons. J was trimmed by 4 bases and V by 4 bases; bases with no gene match: 5. CDR1 and CDR2 (germline): SGHNT, YYREEE (reference sequence). This CDR3 spans 15 amino acids. This clonotype was counted at least ten times. The antigen remains unidentified. This clonotype was obtained from a man aged 30 to 45 who received the YFV17D yellow fever vaccine. The chain joins TRBV5-4 to TRBJ2-2; 9 nucleotides match TRBD1. The sample here was PBMCs, taken on the day of the yellow fever booster vaccination. The CDR3, as DNA: TGTGCCAGCAGCCGTGGACAGGGGACCACCGGGGAGCTGTTTTTT. This translates into CASSRGQGTTGELFF.